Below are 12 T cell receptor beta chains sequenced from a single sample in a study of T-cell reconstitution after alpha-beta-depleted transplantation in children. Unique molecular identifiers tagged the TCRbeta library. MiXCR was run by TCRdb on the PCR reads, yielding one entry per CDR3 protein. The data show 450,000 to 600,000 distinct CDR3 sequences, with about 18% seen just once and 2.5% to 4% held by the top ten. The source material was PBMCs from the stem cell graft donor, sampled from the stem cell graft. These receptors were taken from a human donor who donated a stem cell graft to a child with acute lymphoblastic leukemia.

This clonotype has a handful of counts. In nucleotides, the CDR3 is TGTGCCATCCCAACAGGCCCGGAGCAGTACTTC. Translation gives CAIPTGPEQYF. This rearrangement joins TRBV10-3 to TRBJ2-7; D is possibly TRBD1 (5 bases). CDR3 length: 11 amino acids. Germline CDR1 ENHRY, CDR2 SYGVKD. Trimming stripped 8 bases from V and 7 bases from J, with 12 bases between.

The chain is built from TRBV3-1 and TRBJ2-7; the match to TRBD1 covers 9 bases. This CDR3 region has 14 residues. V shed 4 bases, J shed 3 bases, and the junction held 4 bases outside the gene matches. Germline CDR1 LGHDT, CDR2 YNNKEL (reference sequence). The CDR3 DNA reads TGTGCCAGCAGCCTGGGGACAGGGCACTACGAGCAGTACTTC. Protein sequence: CASSLGTGHYEQYF.

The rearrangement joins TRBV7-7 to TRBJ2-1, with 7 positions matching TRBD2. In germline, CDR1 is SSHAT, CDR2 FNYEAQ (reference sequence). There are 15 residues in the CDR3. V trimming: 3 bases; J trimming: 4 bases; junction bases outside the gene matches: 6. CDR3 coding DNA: TGTGCCAGCAGCTTGCGGAGCGGGAATTACAATGAGCAGTTCTTC. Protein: CASSLRSGNYNEQFF.

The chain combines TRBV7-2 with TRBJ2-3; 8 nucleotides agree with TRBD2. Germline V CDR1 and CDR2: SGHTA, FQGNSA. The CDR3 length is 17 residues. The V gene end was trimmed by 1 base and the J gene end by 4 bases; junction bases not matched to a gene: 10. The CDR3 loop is CASSLGLSGSPSDTQYF. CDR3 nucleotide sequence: TGTGCCAGCAGCTTAGGACTGAGCGGGAGTCCCTCAGATACGCAGTATTTT.

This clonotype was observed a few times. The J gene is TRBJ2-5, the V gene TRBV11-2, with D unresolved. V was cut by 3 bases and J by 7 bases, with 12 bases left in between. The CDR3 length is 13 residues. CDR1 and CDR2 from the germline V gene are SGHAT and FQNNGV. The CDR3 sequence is CASSFAGDGTQYF. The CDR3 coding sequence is TGTGCCAGCAGCTTTGCCGGAGACGGGACCCAGTACTTC.

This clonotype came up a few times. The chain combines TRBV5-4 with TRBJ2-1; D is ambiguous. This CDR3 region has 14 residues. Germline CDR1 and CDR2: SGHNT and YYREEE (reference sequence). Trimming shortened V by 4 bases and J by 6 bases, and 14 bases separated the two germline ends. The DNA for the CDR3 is TGTGCCAGCAGCACCCTAGACTCGGGCAATGAGCAGTTCTTC. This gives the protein CASSTLDSGNEQFF.

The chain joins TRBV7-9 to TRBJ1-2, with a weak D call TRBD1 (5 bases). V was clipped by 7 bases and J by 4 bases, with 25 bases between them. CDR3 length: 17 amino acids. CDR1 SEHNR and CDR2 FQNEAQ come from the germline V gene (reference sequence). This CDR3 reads CASMKFGTDTHVYGYTF. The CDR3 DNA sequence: TGTGCCAGCATGAAATTCGGGACCGATACTCACGTCTATGGCTACACCTTC.

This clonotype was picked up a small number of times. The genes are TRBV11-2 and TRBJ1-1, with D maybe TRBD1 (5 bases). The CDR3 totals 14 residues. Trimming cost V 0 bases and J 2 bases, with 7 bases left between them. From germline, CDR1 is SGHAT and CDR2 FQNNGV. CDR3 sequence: CASSLDQGNTEAFF. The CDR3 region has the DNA TGTGCCAGCAGCTTAGATCAGGGTAACACTGAAGCTTTCTTT.

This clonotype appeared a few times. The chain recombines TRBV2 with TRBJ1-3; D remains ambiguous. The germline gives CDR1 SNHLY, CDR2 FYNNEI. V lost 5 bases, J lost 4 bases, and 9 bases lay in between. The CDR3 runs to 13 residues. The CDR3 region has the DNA TGTGCCAGCAGTCGGGAGGAAGGAAACACCATATATTTT. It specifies CASSREEGNTIYF.

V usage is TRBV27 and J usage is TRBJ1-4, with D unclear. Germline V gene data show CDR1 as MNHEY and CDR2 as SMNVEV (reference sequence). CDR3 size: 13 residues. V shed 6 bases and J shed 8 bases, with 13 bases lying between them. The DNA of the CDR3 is TGTGCCAGCAGACCGACCGCGAGCGAAAAACTGTTTTTT. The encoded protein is CASRPTASEKLFF.

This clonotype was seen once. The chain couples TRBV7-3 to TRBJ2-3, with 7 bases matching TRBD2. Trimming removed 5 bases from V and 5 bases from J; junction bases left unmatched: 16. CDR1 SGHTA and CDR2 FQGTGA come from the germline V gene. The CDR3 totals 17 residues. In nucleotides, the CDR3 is TGTGCCAGCAGCGAACGTGTAGCGGGTGCGTTTGAAGATACGCAGTATTTT. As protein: CASSERVAGAFEDTQYF.

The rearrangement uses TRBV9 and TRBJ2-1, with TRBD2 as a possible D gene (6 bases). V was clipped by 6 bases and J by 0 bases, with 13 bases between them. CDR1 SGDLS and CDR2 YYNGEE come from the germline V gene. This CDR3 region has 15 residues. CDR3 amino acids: CASNSYGSSYNEQFF. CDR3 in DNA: TGTGCCAGCAACTCCTACGGGAGCTCCTACAATGAGCAGTTCTTC.